The 10 T cell receptor beta chains below all came from one sample that was sequenced in a study of control samples from healthy donors and cancer patients. The method was immunoSEQ multiplex PCR; TCRdb's version includes in-frame clones alone and lacks a portion of them. The sample has about 160,000 clones, about 94% seen once. Specimen: blood. The receptors come from a woman aged 25 to 39 in good health.

The chain couples TRBV4-3 to TRBJ1-1, with 7 bases aligning to TRBD1. The CDR3 sequence is 14 residues long. The germline CDR1 and CDR2 sequences are LGHNA and YSLEER. J lost 2 bases, V lost 10 bases, and 10 bases had no gene match. The CDR3 DNA reads TGCGCCAATAACACCGGGACAGTTAACACTGAAGCTTTCTTT. Residues: CANNTGTVNTEAFF.

The chain uses TRBV27 and TRBJ1-1, with a weak D call TRBD1 (6 bases). The germline V and J ends were trimmed by 4 bases and 6 bases, with 15 bases remaining between them. This CDR3 contains 14 residues. Germline-derived CDR1 and CDR2 are MNHEY and SMNVEV (reference sequence). The CDR3 protein is CASSWVGGQAEAFF. The DNA for the CDR3 is TGTGCCAGCAGTTGGGTAGGGGGGCAGGCTGAAGCTTTCTTT.

This clone was observed a single time. The chain employs TRBV9 and TRBJ1-4, with D unclear. The CDR3 is 15 residues long. The germline CDR1 and CDR2 sequences are SGDLS and YYNGEE. V was trimmed by 4 bases and J by 6 bases, leaving 16 bases between them. CDR3 region: CASSRAGDHHEKLFF. Written as DNA, the CDR3 is TGTGCCAGCAGCAGGGCAGGAGACCATCATGAAAAACTGTTTTTT.

V and J are TRBV6-5 and TRBJ2-2; D perhaps matches TRBD1 (6 bases). From germline, CDR1 is MNHEY and CDR2 SVGAGI. The V and J ends lost 4 bases and 3 bases respectively, with 15 bases between them. This CDR3 is built from 16 residues. As DNA, the CDR3 is TGTGCCAGCAGTTTCCACAAAACAGGGCACACCGGGGAGCTGTTTTTT. Its translation: CASSFHKTGHTGELFF.

This clone came up once. The chain employs TRBV7-8 and TRBJ1-1, with TRBD1 as a possible D gene (5 bases). V was pared by 1 base and J by 2 bases, with 11 bases between. CDR1 is SGHVS, CDR2 FQNEAQ, per germline. This CDR3 spans 15 amino acids. In DNA, the CDR3 is TGTGCCAGCAGCTTAGGTAGGCAGGGAAACACTGAAGCTTTCTTT. Amino acids: CASSLGRQGNTEAFF.

The CDR3 sequence is CASSFRHPTDTQYF. CDR3 bases: TGTGCCAGCAGCTTCCGGCACCCCACAGATACGCAGTATTTT. The gene calls are TRBV7-3 and TRBJ2-3; D is unclear. The germline CDR1 and CDR2 sequences are SGHTA and FQGTGA. The CDR3 totals 14 residues. The V gene lost 3 bases and the J gene lost 2 bases, with 9 bases spanning the gap.

The chain carries TRBV7-9 and TRBJ2-1; 8 bases match TRBD2. The CDR3 consists of 15 residues. The germline V gene has CDR1 SEHNR and CDR2 FQNEAQ (reference sequence). The ends lost 5 bases at V and 6 bases at J; junction bases unmatched: 9. This CDR3 reads CASSPSGSSFNEQFF. CDR3 bases: TGTGCCAGCAGCCCCAGCGGGAGTAGTTTCAATGAGCAGTTCTTC.

The V call is TRBV7-2, the J call TRBJ2-7; 10 positions match TRBD2. V gave up 5 bases and J gave up 6 bases; unmatched junction bases: 7. Germline lookup yields CDR1 SGHTA and CDR2 FQGNSA. This CDR3 is 14 amino acids long. The CDR3: CASSTGLALSEQYF. The CDR3 DNA follows: TGTGCCAGCAGCACGGGACTAGCGTTAAGCGAGCAGTACTTC. The full variable domain, rest sourced from reference TRBV7-2 and TRBJ2-7, is GAGVSQSPSNKVTEKGKDVELRCDPISGHTALYWYRQSLGQGLEFLIYFQGNSAPDKSGLPSDRFSAERTGGSVSTLTIQRTQQEDSAVYLCASSTGLALSEQYFGPGTRLTVT.

J is TRBJ2-3 and V is TRBV5-6, with 7 positions matching TRBD1. The CDR3 is 15 amino acids. Trimming removed 5 bases from V and 2 bases from J; junction bases left unmatched: 8. Germline loops: CDR1 SGHDT, CDR2 YYEEEE. For the CDR3, the DNA is TGTGCCAGCAGACAGAGAGGACAGGTCACAGATACGCAGTATTTT. Protein: CASRQRGQVTDTQYF.

The J gene is TRBJ1-2, the V gene TRBV2; 9 bases align to TRBD1. Germline V lookup: CDR1 SNHLY, CDR2 FYNNEI. This CDR3 is built from 14 residues. Trimming removed 9 bases from V and 14 bases from J; junction bases left unmatched: 19. The CDR3: CASWPGQGFGARTF. The CDR3 DNA reads as TGTGCCAGTTGGCCGGGACAGGGTTTCGGGGCCCGTACCTTC.